What follows is one TCR beta chain and its context. The target antigen is unknown. The entry originates in a study of T cell responses to AZD1222 COVID-19 vaccine. Study overall: Researchers grouped second doses given at about 4 or about 12 weeks into one pool. General study points: Sampling that yielded the repertoires occurred only after the peak T cell response. Among vaccine-associated CD4 TCRs, coverage spanned spike, with dominance at 160-218 and 743-854.

Sequencing used immunoSEQ multiplex PCR; TCRdb keeps in-frame clones, though not all of them. The table shows 85,000 to 110,000 clones, with about nine tenths occurring only once. V gave up 8 bases and J gave up 4 bases; unmatched junction bases: 4. This CDR3 has 12 amino acids. Looked up from germline, CDR1 is MDHEN and CDR2 is SYDVKM. The J gene is TRBJ2-5, the V gene TRBV28; TRBD2 matches 7 bases. Specimen: peripheral blood, collected on day 0 of AZD1222 vaccination. This TCR derives from an adult in good health. CDR3 region: CASAGEGETQYF. CDR3 DNA sequence: TGTGCCAGCGCGGGGGAGGGAGAGACCCAGTACTTC.